A selection of T cell receptor beta chains follows, all from one sample in a study of cytomegalovirus exposure and HLA in healthy donors. Libraries were prepared by immunoSEQ multiplex PCR; TCRdb keeps only in-frame clonotypes and omits some of them. The sample yields approximately 140,000 clones, of which the top ten take up 2% to 2.5%. The sequenced sample consisted of PBMCs. The source is a woman between 18 and 29 years old in good health and CMV-seronegative. Both conserved end residues are part of each CDR3. The D gene is left open where the match is weak.

D gene: TRBD2; V gene: TRBV13; J gene: TRBJ2-5; CDR3 DNA: TGTGCCAGCAGCCTGGGGGTAGCGGGAGGGCTAGAGACCCAGTACTTC; CDR3 protein: CASSLGVAGGLETQYF
D gene: TRBD1; V gene: TRBV18; J gene: TRBJ1-2; CDR3 DNA: TGTGCCAGCTCACCACGGGACAGGGGAGAGGGTTATGGCTACACCTTC; CDR3 protein: CASSPRDRGEGYGYTF
D gene: -; V gene: TRBV28; J gene: TRBJ2-7; CDR3 DNA: TGTGCCAGCAGCCTTCGGAGCTCCTACGAGCAGTACTTC; CDR3 protein: CASSLRSSYEQYF
D gene: -; V gene: TRBV6-5; J gene: TRBJ2-7; CDR3 DNA: TGTGCCAGCAGCCCGACGACTACGCCCTACGAGCAGTACTTC; CDR3 protein: CASSPTTTPYEQYF
D gene: TRBD1; V gene: TRBV18; J gene: TRBJ1-2; CDR3 DNA: TGTGCCAGCTCACCATCCGGGACAGTCGCCAGCAATGGCTACACCTTC; CDR3 protein: CASSPSGTVASNGYTF
D gene: -; V gene: TRBV15; J gene: TRBJ2-2; CDR3 DNA: TGTGCCACCAGCAGAGATGTTCTTAACACCGGGGAGCTGTTTTTT; CDR3 protein: CATSRDVLNTGELFF
D gene: -; V gene: TRBV7-9; J gene: TRBJ2-2; CDR3 DNA: TGTGCCAGCAGCTTCTCGGGACACGGGAACACCGGGGAGCTGTTTTTT; CDR3 protein: CASSFSGHGNTGELFF
D gene: TRBD2; V gene: TRBV4-2; J gene: TRBJ2-7; CDR3 DNA: TGTGCCAGCAGCCAAGTTACACTAGCGGGAGGTAGGGGCTACGAGCAGTACTTC; CDR3 protein: CASSQVTLAGGRGYEQYF
D gene: -; V gene: TRBV4-1; J gene: TRBJ1-5; CDR3 DNA: TGCGCCAGCAGCCAAGATCGCCCTCGGGGGTCGGGCAATCAGCCCCAGCATTTT; CDR3 protein: CASSQDRPRGSGNQPQHF
D gene: -; V gene: TRBV15; J gene: TRBJ1-5; CDR3 DNA: TGTGCCACCAGCTCAGGGTTTTCCAATCAGCCCCAGCATTTT; CDR3 protein: CATSSGFSNQPQHF
D gene: -; V gene: TRBV14; J gene: TRBJ1-4; CDR3 DNA: TGTGCCAGCAGCCAGCTACCAACAGGGACGTCGAATGAAAAACTGTTTTTT; CDR3 protein: CASSQLPTGTSNEKLFF
D gene: TRBD1; V gene: TRBV5-1; J gene: TRBJ2-1; CDR3 DNA: TGCGCCAGCAGCCCGGGACAGGGGCCCAATGAACAGTTCTTC; CDR3 protein: CASSPGQGPNEQFF
D gene: -; V gene: TRBV19; J gene: TRBJ2-3; CDR3 DNA: TGTGCCAGTAGTGCAGACGTCACCGTCGGGACAGATACGCAGTATTTT; CDR3 protein: CASSADVTVGTDTQYF
D gene: -; V gene: TRBV6-5; J gene: TRBJ1-6; CDR3 DNA: TGTGCCAGCAGGGCACGGGGTGCCTATAATTCACCCCTCCACTTT; CDR3 protein: CASRARGAYNSPLHF
D gene: TRBD2; V gene: TRBV9; J gene: TRBJ2-3; CDR3 DNA: TGTGCCAGCAGCTGGAGCGGGGTCGGCGCAGATACGCAGTATTTT; CDR3 protein: CASSWSGVGADTQYF
D gene: -; V gene: TRBV5-1; J gene: TRBJ1-5; CDR3 DNA: TGCGCCAGCAGCCCCAGCGGGGGGGGTAATCAGCCCCAGCATTTT; CDR3 protein: CASSPSGGGNQPQHF
D gene: TRBD2; V gene: TRBV12-5; J gene: TRBJ2-7; CDR3 DNA: TGTGCTAGTGGTTTGGCGTCGGGACTATTGGTGTACGAGCAGTACTTC; CDR3 protein: CASGLASGLLVYEQYF
D gene: TRBD1; V gene: TRBV7-9; J gene: TRBJ1-4; CDR3 DNA: TGTGCCAGCAGCAGGGACAGGGAAACACTGTTTTTT; CDR3 protein: CASSRDRETLFF
D gene: TRBD2; V gene: TRBV29-1; J gene: TRBJ2-1; CDR3 DNA: TGCAGCGTTGAAACTAGCGGGAACTACAATGAGCAGTTCTTC; CDR3 protein: CSVETSGNYNEQFF
D gene: -; V gene: TRBV19; J gene: TRBJ2-1; CDR3 DNA: TGTGCCAGTAGTATAGGACCGGGCAATGAGCAGTTCTTC; CDR3 protein: CASSIGPGNEQFF
D gene: -; V gene: TRBV2; J gene: TRBJ1-3; CDR3 DNA: TGTGCCAGCGGTGCGGGGGGATCTGGAAACACCATATATTTT; CDR3 protein: CASGAGGSGNTIYF
D gene: -; V gene: TRBV7-2; J gene: TRBJ2-5; CDR3 DNA: TGTGCCAGCAGCTTAAGATTGGCCAGCCAAGAGACCCAGTACTTC; CDR3 protein: CASSLRLASQETQYF
D gene: TRBD2; V gene: TRBV6-4; J gene: TRBJ2-3; CDR3 DNA: TGTGCCAGCGCCCAACTAGCGGGAGATTTGGATACGCAGTATTTT; CDR3 protein: CASAQLAGDLDTQYF
D gene: TRBD2; V gene: TRBV10-3; J gene: TRBJ2-7; CDR3 DNA: TGTGCCATCAGTGACCTGGGACTAGCGGGAGCTTACGAGCAGTACTTC; CDR3 protein: CAISDLGLAGAYEQYF
D gene: -; V gene: TRBV5-6; J gene: TRBJ2-4; CDR3 DNA: TGTGCCAGCAGCATACTCGTCGGAGTTGCCAAAAACATTCAGTACTTC; CDR3 protein: CASSILVGVAKNIQYF
D gene: -; V gene: TRBV6-1; J gene: TRBJ1-2; CDR3 DNA: TGTGCCAGCAGTGAAAGTGGCTCGTTTTCTAACTATGGCTACACCTTC; CDR3 protein: CASSESGSFSNYGYTF
D gene: -; V gene: TRBV10-1; J gene: TRBJ2-5; CDR3 DNA: TGCGCCAGCAGTGAGGATCGCGGGATGAACCAAGAGACCCAGTACTTC; CDR3 protein: CASSEDRGMNQETQYF
D gene: -; V gene: TRBV7-8; J gene: TRBJ2-1; CDR3 DNA: TGTGCCAGCAGCTTAGAACACTACAATGAGCAGTTCTTC; CDR3 protein: CASSLEHYNEQFF
D gene: TRBD2; V gene: TRBV5-1; J gene: TRBJ2-7; CDR3 DNA: TGCGCCAGCAGCTTGGGTAGCGGGACCTACGAGCAGTACTTC; CDR3 protein: CASSLGSGTYEQYF
D gene: TRBD1; V gene: TRBV5-4; J gene: TRBJ1-4; CDR3 DNA: TGTGCCAGCAGCTTGTATACTGGGGCAGGGGGTGAAAAACTGTTTTTT; CDR3 protein: CASSLYTGAGGEKLFF
D gene: -; V gene: TRBV19; J gene: TRBJ2-2; CDR3 DNA: TGTGCCAGTAGTATGTCTGGGGGCGCAGTCACCGGGGAGCTGTTTTTT; CDR3 protein: CASSMSGGAVTGELFF
D gene: TRBD2; V gene: TRBV9; J gene: TRBJ2-1; CDR3 DNA: TGTGCCAGCAGCGATAGCGGGAGGCCCCCCTACAATGAGCAGTTCTTC; CDR3 protein: CASSDSGRPPYNEQFF
D gene: -; V gene: TRBV4-3; J gene: TRBJ2-5; CDR3 DNA: TGCGCCAGCAGCCAAGAATTTGGAGGGCCTGCGTATGAGACCCAGTACTTC; CDR3 protein: CASSQEFGGPAYETQYF
D gene: -; V gene: TRBV5-4; J gene: TRBJ1-5; CDR3 DNA: TGTGCCAGCAGCTTGGGAGGTAATGGCAATCAGCCCCAGCATTTT; CDR3 protein: CASSLGGNGNQPQHF
D gene: -; V gene: TRBV11-3; J gene: TRBJ1-1; CDR3 DNA: TGTGCCAGCAGCTTAGGACCGAGGGTGAACACTGAAGCTTTCTTT; CDR3 protein: CASSLGPRVNTEAFF
D gene: TRBD1; V gene: TRBV7-8; J gene: TRBJ2-5; CDR3 DNA: TGTGCCAGCAGCAACCCTCACAGGGGTCACCAAGAGACCCAGTACTTC; CDR3 protein: CASSNPHRGHQETQYF
D gene: -; V gene: TRBV5-8; J gene: TRBJ2-1; CDR3 DNA: TGTGCCAGCAGCTTGTTACCAGCCTACAATGAGCAGTTCTTC; CDR3 protein: CASSLLPAYNEQFF
D gene: TRBD1; V gene: TRBV4-2; J gene: TRBJ1-3; CDR3 DNA: TGTGCCAGCAGCCAAGATCCGGGACAGCGATTCTCTGGAAACACCATATATTTT; CDR3 protein: CASSQDPGQRFSGNTIYF
D gene: -; V gene: TRBV28; J gene: TRBJ2-5; CDR3 DNA: TGTGCCAGCAGTCAACAGGCAGTCTTCCAAGAGACCCAGTACTTC; CDR3 protein: CASSQQAVFQETQYF
D gene: TRBD1; V gene: TRBV30; J gene: TRBJ1-5; CDR3 DNA: TGTGCCTGGGCGACGACAGGGGATCAGCCCCAGCATTTT; CDR3 protein: CAWATTGDQPQHF
D gene: TRBD1; V gene: TRBV30; J gene: TRBJ2-2; CDR3 DNA: TGTGCCTGGGGACAGGGAGTGTCCGGGGAGCTGTTTTTT; CDR3 protein: CAWGQGVSGELFF
D gene: TRBD1; V gene: TRBV6-5; J gene: TRBJ2-5; CDR3 DNA: TGTGCCAGCAGTATGACGAAGGGACAGGCCGGGGCCCAGTACTTC; CDR3 protein: CASSMTKGQAGAQYF
D gene: TRBD2; V gene: TRBV19; J gene: TRBJ2-1; CDR3 DNA: TGTGCCAGTAGTACGGAGGGGGGGCTAGCGGGAGCCGGGCAGTTCTTC; CDR3 protein: CASSTEGGLAGAGQFF
D gene: TRBD2; V gene: TRBV11-2; J gene: TRBJ2-2; CDR3 DNA: TGTGCCAGCAGCCTAGCGGGAGGAGGCACCGGGGAGCTGTTTTTT; CDR3 protein: CASSLAGGGTGELFF
D gene: TRBD2; V gene: TRBV14; J gene: TRBJ2-2; CDR3 DNA: TGTGCCAGCAGCCAAGTGGGACACCGACTAGCGGGAGCCTTCGGGGAGCTGTTTTTT; CDR3 protein: CASSQVGHRLAGAFGELFF
D gene: TRBD1; V gene: TRBV6-1; J gene: TRBJ1-2; CDR3 DNA: TGTGCCAGCAGTGAAGTATGGGACAGGGAAGACTACACCTTC; CDR3 protein: CASSEVWDREDYTF